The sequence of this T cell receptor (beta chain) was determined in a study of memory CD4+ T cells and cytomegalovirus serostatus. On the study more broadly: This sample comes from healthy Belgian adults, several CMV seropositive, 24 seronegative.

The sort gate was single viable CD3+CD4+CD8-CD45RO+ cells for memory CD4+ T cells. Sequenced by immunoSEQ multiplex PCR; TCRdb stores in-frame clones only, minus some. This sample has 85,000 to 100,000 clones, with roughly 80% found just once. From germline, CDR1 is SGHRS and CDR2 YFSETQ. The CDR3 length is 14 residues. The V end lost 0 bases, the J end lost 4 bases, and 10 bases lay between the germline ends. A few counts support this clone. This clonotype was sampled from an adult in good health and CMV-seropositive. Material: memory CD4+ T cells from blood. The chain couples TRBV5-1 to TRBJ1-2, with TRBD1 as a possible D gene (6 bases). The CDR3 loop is CASSLGQAAYGYTF. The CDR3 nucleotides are TGCGCCAGCAGCTTGGGACAGGCGGCCTATGGCTACACCTTC.